Presented here are 31 T cell receptor beta chains from one specimen sequenced in a study of metastatic and nonmetastatic thyroid tumors. TCRdb reanalyzed the PCR reads via MiXCR. This sample has about 42,000 clones, with about 12% found just once. All patients were treatment-naive before thyroid surgery. The sequenced sample was blood. The receptor source for this set is a male donor with papillary thyroid cancer or a benign thyroid nodule (not recorded which). Some clones in this sample may be carry-over from other donors' samples.

The chain combines TRBV4-2 with TRBJ1-1, with unresolved D. The CDR3 is 14 amino acids. Germline CDR1 reads LGHNA; CDR2 reads YNFKEQ. V was shortened by 4 bases and J by 11 bases, with 20 bases between the two germline ends. CDR3 DNA sequence: TGTGCCAGCAGCCCTACGACCGGGGTACCCGTGGCTTTCTTT. The encoded protein is CASSPTTGVPVAFF.

In this sample, this clone turned up many times. A read error is possible here, since a much larger clone lies one base away. This rearrangement joins TRBV28 to TRBJ2-1; no clear D gene. Trimming shortened V by 6 bases and J by 9 bases, and 18 bases separated the two germline ends. The CDR3 is 14 residues long. Germline V CDR1 and CDR2: MDHEN, SYDVKM. The CDR3 DNA sequence: TGTGCCAGCAGACCCCCCCGGCCGCCCCGTGAGCAGTTCTTC. This codes for CASRPPRPPREQFF.

This clone has at least ten counts. The rearrangement uses TRBV7-2 and TRBJ2-5; TRBD2 aligns across 8 bases. Germline-derived CDR1 and CDR2 are SGHTA and FQGNSA. The CDR3 sequence is 16 residues long. V shed 1 base and J 6 bases; nucleotides not matched to a gene: 10. Here the CDR3 reads CASSLGRLASTQTQYF. In DNA form, the CDR3 reads TGTGCCAGCAGCTTAGGGAGACTAGCGAGCACCCAGACCCAGTACTTC.

In this sample, this clone turned up a few times. The chain carries TRBV6-1 and TRBJ2-7; D gene unclear. Looked up from germline, CDR1 is MNHNS and CDR2 is SASEGT. This CDR3 region has 11 residues. The V end lost 7 bases, the J end lost 4 bases, and 8 bases lay between the germline ends. For the CDR3, the DNA is TGTGCCAGCATAAAGGATTACGAGCAGTACTTC. Amino acid sequence: CASIKDYEQYF.

This clone has at least ten counts. This chain links TRBV19 with TRBJ1-2; D is unclear. The CDR3 covers 17 residues. The germline CDR1 and CDR2 sequences are LNHDA and SQIVND (reference sequence). V lost 5 bases, J lost 4 bases, and 23 bases lay in between. The CDR3 DNA reads TGTGCCAGTAGTCCCCCCCTAGGGAGAGCGGCCGGCTATGGCTACACCTTC. Residues: CASSPPLGRAAGYGYTF.

The table lists this clone with many counts. This chain joins TRBV6-2 or TRBV6-3 and TRBJ2-1, with 12 bases that match TRBD2. V lost 6 bases, J lost 5 bases, and 14 bases stayed unmatched. Germline CDR1 and CDR2: MNHEY and SVGEGT. CDR3 length: 18 residues. The CDR3 DNA is TGTGCCAGCAGGGACCCTACTAGCGGGAGGAGGGGGGACAATGAGCAGTTCTTC. It codes for CASRDPTSGRRGDNEQFF.

This clone was seen ten or more times. The chain links TRBV4-2 to TRBJ2-7; TRBD2 matches 14 bases. Germline V gene data show CDR1 as LGHNA and CDR2 as YNFKEQ. CDR3 length: 17 amino acids. J lost 3 bases, V lost 4 bases, and 8 bases had no gene match. The CDR3: CASSPGGTSGSVYEQYF. The CDR3 region has the DNA TGTGCCAGCAGCCCCGGGGGGACTAGCGGGAGTGTCTACGAGCAGTACTTC.

This clone was counted many times. V gene TRBV4-2 combines with J gene TRBJ2-7, with 8 bases aligning to TRBD2. CDR3 length: 16 residues. Per the germline V gene, CDR1 is LGHNA and CDR2 is YNFKEQ. V lost 2 bases to trimming and J lost 3 bases; unmatched junction nucleotides: 9. The CDR3 nucleotides are TGTGCCAGCAGCCAAACTAGCGGCAGCGGTAGCTACGAGCAGTACTTC. Translation gives CASSQTSGSGSYEQYF.

A word on this clone: Being one base from a much bigger clone, this may be a read error. The sample contains more than one DNA sequence encoding this CDR3. The V gene is TRBV5-4, the J gene TRBJ1-2; perhaps TRBD1 as D (5 bases). Germline V gene lookup returns CDR1 SGHNT and CDR2 YYREEE (reference sequence). This CDR3 spans 13 amino acids. CDR3 region: CASSRDSSYGYTF. The CDR3 nucleotides read TGTGCCAGCAGCCGTGACAGCAGCTATGGCTACACATTC.

Remarks on this clone: Sequence at one end of the junction differs from germline and may be a read error. The CDR3 sequence: CASSRRLAGEADTQYF. DNA for the CDR3: TGTGCCAGCAGCCGGAGACTAGCGGGAGAAGCAGATACACAGTATTTT. The chain is built from TRBV3-1 and TRBJ2-3; 12 nucleotides align to TRBD2. Germline V gene sequence: CDR1 LGHDT, CDR2 YNNKEL (reference sequence). CDR3 length: 16 residues.

This clone was seen repeatedly, ten times or more. The J gene is TRBJ2-3, the V gene TRBV27, with a weak D call TRBD1 (6 bases). Trimming left V 8 bases short and J 2 bases short, with 17 bases between. The CDR3 has 15 residues. Germline loops: CDR1 MNHEY, CDR2 SMNVEV (reference sequence). The CDR3 nucleotides read TGTGCCAGCTCCATCGGGACACAAATCACAGATACGCAGTATTTT. Its translation is CASSIGTQITDTQYF.

Worth noting for this clone: One end of the junction varies from germline; a read error may be responsible. The V gene is TRBV27, the J gene TRBJ2-7; D ambiguous. Germline CDR1 reads MNHEY; CDR2 reads SMNVEV (reference sequence). There are 16 residues in the CDR3. CDR3 protein: CASRRRSVASSYEQYF. CDR3 DNA: TGCGCCAGCAGGCGCCGATCAGTGGCGAGCTCCTACGAGCAGTACTTC.

This clone has a count of ten or more. J is TRBJ1-5 and V is TRBV11-2; 8 nucleotides match TRBD1. Germline loops: CDR1 SGHAT, CDR2 FQNNGV. The CDR3 runs to 16 residues. The V and J ends lost 1 base and 4 bases, in that order; junction bases with no gene match: 6. The CDR3 DNA is TGTGCCAGCAGCTTAGGGGGACAGGCTGGGAATCAGCCCCAGCATTTT. Translated: CASSLGGQAGNQPQHF.

The J gene is TRBJ1-5, the V gene TRBV19; TRBD1 matches at 7 bases. The length of the CDR3 is 14 residues. The germline V gene has CDR1 LNHDA and CDR2 SQIVND (reference sequence). Losses at the gene ends were 5 bases for V and 3 bases for J; bases not matched to a gene: 4. This chain's CDR3 is CASSEQGFNQPQHF. CDR3 nucleotides: TGTGCCAGTAGTGAACAGGGGTTCAATCAGCCCCAGCATTTT.

Ten or more counts support this clone. V is TRBV20-1 and J is TRBJ1-1; D not certain. Looked up from germline, CDR1 is DFQATT and CDR2 is SNEGSKA (reference sequence). The CDR3 is 13 residues long. Between the trimmed V and J ends, which lost 2 bases and 7 bases, there was a span of 14 bases. CDR3 bases: TGCAGTGCTAGAAGGCCCTCGAGGGATGAAGCTTTCTTT. Translating it yields CSARRPSRDEAFF.

This clone was observed a few times. The J gene is TRBJ2-6, the V gene TRBV15; the D is unclear. CDR1 is LNHNV, CDR2 YYDKDF, per germline (reference sequence). Trimming removed 5 bases from V and 2 bases from J, with 10 bases in between. The CDR3 loop spans 15 amino acids. The CDR3 DNA reads as TGTGCCACCAGCCGCAGTGGACCTGGGGCCAACGTCCTGACTTTC. Protein: CATSRSGPGANVLTF.

The chain is built from TRBV4-3 and TRBJ2-1; 11 bases match TRBD2. Germline CDR1 reads LGHNA; CDR2 reads YSLEER. Trimming at V came to 0 bases and at J to 8 bases, leaving 6 bases not matched to a gene. The CDR3 runs 16 residues. Written as DNA, the CDR3 is TGCGCCAGCAGCCAAGAGGTCGGACTAGCGGGCGATGAGCAGTTCTTC. Translation gives CASSQEVGLAGDEQFF.

This clone occurred many times. The chain is built from TRBV29-1 and TRBJ1-1; possible D gene TRBD1, 5 bases. Per the germline V gene, CDR1 is SQVTM and CDR2 is ANQGSEA. V dropped 1 base and J dropped 4 bases, with 13 bases sitting between them. This CDR3 is built from 14 residues. CDR3 DNA sequence: TGCAGCGTTGAAGGACGGGGAGGGGTCACTGAAGCTTTCTTT. It translates to CSVEGRGGVTEAFF.

The genes are TRBV9 and TRBJ2-3; D could derive from TRBD1 or TRBD2 (5 bases each). CDR3 length equals 13 residues. Germline CDR1 SGDLS, CDR2 YYNGEE. Trimming took 1 base from V and 5 from J, leaving 8 bases between them. The chain's CDR3 is CASSVQGVDTQYF. The CDR3 DNA reads TGTGCCAGCAGCGTACAGGGAGTAGATACGCAGTATTTT.

This clone was observed many times. The chain has TRBV7-6 and TRBJ2-7, with TRBD1 as a possible D gene (5 bases). The CDR3 is 12 amino acids. V lost 2 bases and J lost 5, with 7 bases in between. Germline V gene data show CDR1 as SGHVS and CDR2 as FNYEAQ. The CDR3 DNA reads TGTGCCAGCAGCTTACAGGGTGACGAGCAGTACTTC. It translates to CASSLQGDEQYF.

This clone showed up many times. The rearrangement links TRBV10-2 to TRBJ1-6; a weak D match, TRBD1 (6 bases). The CDR3 totals 17 residues. Germline V lookup: CDR1 WSHSY, CDR2 SAAADI. Trimming took 6 bases from V and 9 from J, leaving 24 bases between them. CDR3 DNA sequence: TGCGCCAGCAGCCACACATCACCCACAGGGCAGGGTTCACCCCTCCACTTT. Translated: CASSHTSPTGQGSPLHF.

At least ten counts were recorded for this clone. This chain uses TRBV7-3 with TRBJ2-2; a weak D match, TRBD2 (6 bases). Germline loops: CDR1 SGHTA, CDR2 FQGTGA. This CDR3 contains 13 residues. The V end was cut by 5 bases, the J end by 5 bases, with 9 bases between. This CDR3 reads CASSPRGTGELFF. CDR3 DNA sequence: TGTGCCAGCAGCCCTCGGGGGACCGGGGAGCTGTTTTTT. Drawing the rest from reference TRBV7-3 and TRBJ2-2, the complete variable domain is GAGVSQTPSNKVTEKGKYVELRCDPISGHTALYWYRQSLGQGPEFLIYFQGTGAADDSGLPNDRFFAVRPEGSVSTLKIQRTERGDSAVYLCASSPRGTGELFFGEGSRLTVL.

This clone was seen at least ten times. The chain uses TRBV12-3 or TRBV12-4 and TRBJ2-2; 9 bases match TRBD2. This CDR3 comprises 15 residues. Trimming removed 7 bases from V and 4 bases from J; junction bases left unmatched: 7. The chain's CDR3 is CASTRAGGGTGELFF. The CDR3 nucleotides read TGTGCCAGCACCCGGGCGGGAGGGGGCACCGGGGAGCTGTTTTTT.

The CDR3 is CATSRGQGSANTWELFF. The CDR3 DNA reads TGTGCCACCTCCCGGGGACAGGGGTCCGCGAACACTTGGGAGCTGTTTTTT. The chain carries TRBV24-1 and TRBJ2-2; the match to TRBD1 covers 10 bases. Looked up from germline, CDR1 is KGHDR and CDR2 is SFDVKD. V shed 9 bases, J shed 9 bases, and the junction held 18 bases outside the gene matches. This CDR3 spans 17 amino acids.

This clone was observed a handful of times. The genes are TRBV27 and TRBJ2-7; D gene ambiguous. This CDR3 has 16 amino acids. Trimming took 10 bases from V and 3 from J, leaving 25 bases between them. The germline V gene encodes CDR1 MNHEY and CDR2 SMNVEV (reference sequence). The CDR3, as DNA: TGTGCCACCTATCCGTTAGGGTTCGCCCACATCTACGAGCAGTACTTC. Its protein is CATYPLGFAHIYEQYF.

This clone was seen repeatedly, ten times or more. This chain connects TRBV20-1 to TRBJ2-5, with TRBD2 matching over 7 bases. V dropped 3 bases and J dropped 3; count of bases not matched to a gene: 10. The germline V gene encodes CDR1 DFQATT and CDR2 SNEGSKA (reference sequence). This CDR3 spans 15 amino acids. CDR3 in amino acids: CSASPPGTIKETQYF. The CDR3 DNA reads TGCAGTGCTAGTCCCCCCGGGACTATAAAAGAGACCCAGTACTTC.

This clone was observed many times. As DNA, the CDR3 is TGTGCCAGCAGCTTTCAGGTAGGGGTCACTGAAGCTTTCTTT. Encoded protein: CASSFQVGVTEAFF. The chain couples TRBV11-2 to TRBJ1-1, with D maybe TRBD1 (5 bases). This CDR3 contains 14 residues. The germline gives CDR1 SGHAT, CDR2 FQNNGV. V lost 3 bases and J lost 4, with 12 bases in between.

On this clone: A single base separates this from a much larger clone, so it may be a read error. V and J are TRBV20-1 and TRBJ2-7; D gene ambiguous. Germline V CDR1 and CDR2: DFQATT, SNEGSKA (reference sequence). This CDR3 has 14 amino acids. CDR3 amino acids: CGAQVTLTPLEQYF. The CDR3 nucleotides read TGCGGTGCCCAGGTCACACTCACTCCGCTCGAGCAGTACTTC.

This clone occurred many times. The chain has TRBV5-1 and TRBJ2-5, with TRBD1 matching over 7 bases. J lost 4 bases, V lost 1 base, and 4 bases had no gene match. The CDR3 runs 14 residues. Germline-derived CDR1 and CDR2 are SGHRS and YFSETQ. The CDR3, as DNA: TGCGCCAGCAGCTTGACAGGGGCGATAGAGACCCAGTACTTC. Translated: CASSLTGAIETQYF.

This clone was observed at least ten times. The chain has TRBV20-1 and TRBJ1-5, with D tentatively TRBD1 (5 bases). Trimming removed 6 bases from V and 6 bases from J, with 15 bases in between. The CDR3 totals 13 residues. Germline CDR1 and CDR2: DFQATT and SNEGSKA (reference sequence). CDR3 amino acids: CSAPRGGGQPQHF. In DNA form, the CDR3 reads TGCAGTGCCCCGAGGGGAGGAGGTCAGCCCCAGCATTTT.

The table lists this clone with many counts. The chain uses TRBV4-3 and TRBJ2-1; 10 nucleotides match TRBD2. V trimming: 0 bases; J trimming: 4 bases; junction bases outside the gene matches: 6. The CDR3 loop spans 17 amino acids. In germline, CDR1 is LGHNA, CDR2 YSLEER. The CDR3 loop is CASSQELAGLPYNEQFF. The CDR3 bases are TGCGCCAGCAGCCAAGAACTAGCGGGGCTGCCGTACAATGAGCAGTTCTTC.